The 25 T cell receptor beta chains listed next were all sequenced from one sample in a study of shared clonotypes between healthy human individuals. Clones were read by immunoSEQ multiplex PCR, and TCRdb kept only the in-frame ones, dropping some. The sample gives around 200,000 clones, about 66% of which show up once; under 11% is in the top ten. Sequences were obtained from memory CD4+ T cells sorted from blood. Subset: CD45RA-negative fraction. The receptors stem from a man aged 25-45 years in good health.

This clone appeared a few times. The V gene is TRBV6-1, the J gene TRBJ1-1; D is possibly TRBD1 (6 bases). Germline CDR1 reads MNHNS; CDR2 reads SASEGT. Trimming left V 4 bases short and J 1 base short, with 19 bases between. This CDR3 spans 17 amino acids. The CDR3 DNA reads as TGTGCCAGCAGTGGCTGGGCCAAAACAGGGACGAACACTGAAGCTTTCTTT. Its protein product is CASSGWAKTGTNTEAFF.

This clone has a handful of counts. The rearrangement joins TRBV30 to TRBJ1-1, with D uncertain. The CDR3 contains 13 residues. The germline V gene has CDR1 GTSNPN and CDR2 SVGIG (reference sequence). Trimming removed 3 bases at V and 6 bases at J, with 14 bases between. This CDR3 is CAWRRAATAEAFF. The CDR3, as DNA: TGTGCCTGGAGGAGAGCCGCCACCGCTGAAGCTTTCTTT.

This chain connects TRBV7-3 to TRBJ2-3; D perhaps matches TRBD2 (5 bases). V was shortened by 3 bases and J by 4 bases, with 8 bases between the two germline ends. CDR1 is SGHTA and CDR2 is FQGTGA in the germline V gene. The CDR3 contains 13 residues. CDR3 sequence (DNA): TGTGCCAGCAGCTTCACGAGGGCAGATACGCAGTATTTT. Amino acids: CASSFTRADTQYF.

DNA of the CDR3: TGTGCCAGCAGCCCCTCCCTCCGACTAGCAGCAGAGACCCAGTACTTC. It is translated as CASSPSLRLAAETQYF. The chain is built from TRBV11-2 and TRBJ2-5; 7 nucleotides match TRBD2. V lost 5 bases, J lost 4 bases, and 13 bases stayed unmatched. The CDR3 runs 16 residues. From germline, CDR1 is SGHAT and CDR2 FQNNGV.

This clone came up a few times. The chain has TRBV11-2 and TRBJ2-7, with 11 bases fitting TRBD2. Losses at the gene ends were 10 bases for V and 1 base for J; bases not matched to a gene: 9. CDR1 and CDR2 from the germline V gene are SGHAT and FQNNGV. This CDR3 has 15 residues. The CDR3 sequence is CATRDTSGSSYEQYF. CDR3 nucleotide sequence: TGTGCCACTCGGGACACTAGCGGGAGTTCCTACGAGCAGTACTTC.

The V gene is TRBV2, the J gene TRBJ2-5; TRBD2 is a possible D gene (5 bases). V was shortened by 7 bases and J by 1 base, with 10 bases between the two germline ends. This CDR3 is built from 13 residues. Germline-derived CDR1 and CDR2 are SNHLY and FYNNEI. CDR3 region: CASNLGLQETQYF. The CDR3, as DNA: TGTGCCAGCAACCTCGGACTCCAAGAGACCCAGTACTTC. The entire variable domain, with the rest obtained from reference TRBV2 and TRBJ2-5, is as follows: EPEVTQTPSHQVTQMGQEVILRCVPISNHLYFYWYRQILGQKVEFLVSFYNNEISEKSEIFDDQFSVERPDGSNFTLKIRSTKLEDSAMYFCASNLGLQETQYFGPGTRLLVL.

The rearrangement uses TRBV15 and TRBJ2-1; D ambiguous. Per the germline V gene, CDR1 is LNHNV and CDR2 is YYDKDF (reference sequence). This CDR3 contains 19 residues. Trimming took off 0 bases at V and 2 bases at J, with 20 bases between the two ends. CDR3 nucleotide sequence: TGTGCCACCAGCAGAGATATCGGCGGTCGCCTTAACCCCTACAATGAGCAGTTCTTC. Its protein is CATSRDIGGRLNPYNEQFF.

The chain joins TRBV11-2 to TRBJ1-2; D is ambiguous. Deletions cut 1 base from V and 4 bases from J, with 13 bases between. The length of the CDR3 is 15 residues. CDR1 and CDR2 from the germline V gene are SGHAT and FQNNGV. The CDR3 protein is CASSLGPGEGYGYTF. The CDR3 DNA reads as TGTGCCAGCAGCTTAGGCCCCGGGGAAGGCTATGGCTACACCTTC.

This clone was observed many times. Here the CDR3 reads CATSGIRYNEQFF. The CDR3 nucleotides read TGTGCCACCTCCGGGATTCGATACAATGAGCAGTTCTTC. This chain uses TRBV6-5 with TRBJ2-1, with D maybe TRBD2 (5 bases). There are 13 residues in the CDR3. Germline V lookup: CDR1 MNHEY, CDR2 SVGAGI. Trimming cost V 10 bases and J 4 bases, with 14 bases left between them.

The V and J genes are TRBV2 and TRBJ2-1; TRBD2 matches at 10 bases. V shed 7 bases, J shed 0 bases, and the junction held 3 bases outside the gene matches. CDR3 length: 15 amino acids. The germline V gene has CDR1 SNHLY and CDR2 FYNNEI. The CDR3 DNA reads TGTGCCAGCACTACTAGCGGGGCCTCCTACAATGAGCAGTTCTTC. Its translation: CASTTSGASYNEQFF.

This clone has just a few counts. The rearrangement uses TRBV2 and TRBJ1-5, with D uncertain. The CDR3 totals 12 residues. The germline V gene encodes CDR1 SNHLY and CDR2 FYNNEI. The V gene lost 7 bases and the J gene lost 1 base, with 5 bases spanning the gap. The CDR3 spells CASKGSNQPQHF. DNA for the CDR3: TGTGCCAGCAAGGGAAGCAATCAGCCCCAGCATTTT.

This rearrangement joins TRBV2 to TRBJ2-3; the match to TRBD2 covers 15 bases. V shed 6 bases, J shed 7 bases, and the junction held 8 bases outside the gene matches. Germline lookup yields CDR1 SNHLY and CDR2 FYNNEI. The CDR3 consists of 16 residues. The CDR3 is CASRGLAGGSINTQYF. In nucleotides, the CDR3 is TGTGCCAGCAGGGGACTAGCGGGAGGATCCATAAATACGCAGTATTTT.

The chain couples TRBV27 to TRBJ2-5; D gene uncertain. The length of the CDR3 is 11 residues. The germline V gene encodes CDR1 MNHEY and CDR2 SMNVEV (reference sequence). The V gene lost 6 bases and the J gene lost 2 bases, with 4 bases spanning the gap. CDR3 region: CASSIQETQYF. The CDR3 coding sequence is TGTGCCAGCAGCATACAAGAGACCCAGTACTTC.

This chain joins TRBV28 and TRBJ2-7; the D gene is possibly TRBD1 (8 bases). The V gene lost 3 bases and the J gene lost 7 bases, with 25 bases spanning the gap. Germline V gene lookup returns CDR1 MDHEN and CDR2 SYDVKM. The CDR3 has 17 residues. CDR3 in DNA: TGTGCCAGCAGTTTCATACAGGGGGAGGGCCCTTTAGGGGAGCAGTACTTC. Protein sequence: CASSFIQGEGPLGEQYF.

The chain uses TRBV11-2 and TRBJ2-2, with 12 positions matching TRBD2. After removal of 2 bases from V and 4 bases from J, the junction contained 5 bases not matched to a gene. CDR3 length: 17 amino acids. Germline V gene lookup returns CDR1 SGHAT and CDR2 FQNNGV. The CDR3, as DNA: TGTGCCAGCAGCTTATCGCTAGCGGGAGGGCTCACCGGGGAGCTGTTTTTT. The encoded protein is CASSLSLAGGLTGELFF. Supplemented by reference TRBV11-2 and TRBJ2-2, the full variable domain reads EAGVAQSPRYKIIEKRQSVAFWCNPISGHATLYWYQQILGQGPKLLIQFQNNGVVDDSQLPKDRFSAERLKGVDSTLKIQPAKLEDSAVYLCASSLSLAGGLTGELFFGEGSRLTVL.

This clone showed up many times. The chain has TRBV28 and TRBJ1-5; no firm D call. The CDR3 sequence is 10 residues long. Germline V gene data show CDR1 as MDHEN and CDR2 as SYDVKM. In DNA, the CDR3 is TGTGCAATAGGTCATCAGCCCCAGCATTTT. This translates into CAIGHQPQHF.

The chain recombines TRBV9 with TRBJ2-2; 13 bases map to TRBD2. There are 21 residues in the CDR3. Germline V gene lookup returns CDR1 SGDLS and CDR2 YYNGEE. With V trimmed by 1 base and J by 5 bases, 17 bases remained unmatched. The CDR3 protein is CASSVLPGLAGFGTRTGELFF. Here the CDR3 DNA reads TGTGCCAGCAGCGTACTACCGGGACTAGCGGGATTTGGTACGAGGACCGGGGAGCTGTTTTTT.

In DNA form, the CDR3 reads TGCAGTGCTAGCGGAAAAAACATTCAGTACTTC. Protein: CSASGKNIQYF. The V and J genes are TRBV20-1 and TRBJ2-4; D unclear. Germline V gene lookup returns CDR1 DFQATT and CDR2 SNEGSKA (reference sequence). The CDR3 has 11 residues. Trimming took off 3 bases at V and 4 bases at J, with 4 bases between the two ends.

J is TRBJ1-2 and V is TRBV5-1; D gene uncertain. The CDR3 extends over 17 amino acids. Looked up from germline, CDR1 is SGHRS and CDR2 is YFSETQ. V lost 2 bases, J lost 4 bases, and 21 bases lay in between. CDR3 region: CASSLSIRREFGYGYTF. The CDR3 region has the DNA TGCGCCAGCAGCTTAAGTATAAGGAGGGAATTCGGCTATGGCTACACCTTC.

The chain is built from TRBV11-2 and TRBJ2-7, with D perhaps matching TRBD1 (5 bases). V was pared by 2 bases and J by 2 bases, with 13 bases between. CDR3 length: 15 residues. CDR1 is SGHAT, CDR2 FQNNGV, per germline. The CDR3 DNA follows: TGTGCCAGCAGCTTACCATACAGGAGAACCTACGAGCAGTACTTC. Encoded protein: CASSLPYRRTYEQYF.

This chain uses TRBV19 with TRBJ2-5; 10 positions match TRBD1. V trimming: 5 bases; J trimming: 5 bases; junction bases outside the gene matches: 5. CDR3 length: 14 amino acids. Germline assignment: CDR1 LNHDA and CDR2 SQIVND (reference sequence). The CDR3 DNA reads TGTGCCAGTAGTTTGGGACAGGGGTGGGAGACCCAGTACTTC. This sequence encodes CASSLGQGWETQYF.

The CDR3 loop reads CASTPGGGWSYGYTF. The CDR3 DNA sequence: TGTGCCAGTACCCCGGGAGGGGGCTGGTCCTATGGCTACACCTTC. The chain is built from TRBV19 and TRBJ1-2; the match to TRBD1 covers 7 bases. This CDR3 is built from 15 residues. Germline V gene lookup returns CDR1 LNHDA and CDR2 SQIVND (reference sequence). With V trimmed by 7 bases and J by 4 bases, 12 bases remained unmatched.

The chain joins TRBV28 to TRBJ1-5; D is uncertain. V was shortened by 10 bases and J by 5 bases, with 21 bases between the two germline ends. Germline loops: CDR1 MDHEN, CDR2 SYDVKM. The CDR3 totals 15 residues. The CDR3, as DNA: TGTGCCACAGAATTCCGGGTAACCGGCGATCAGCCCCAGCATTTT. Protein product: CATEFRVTGDQPQHF.

The gene calls are TRBV5-1 and TRBJ2-3, with TRBD1 as a possible D gene (6 bases). Trimming removed 0 bases at V and 0 bases at J, with 23 bases between. Per the germline V gene, CDR1 is SGHRS and CDR2 is YFSETQ. The CDR3 loop spans 20 amino acids. The CDR3: CASSLGGTFAAAPSTDTQYF. CDR3 DNA: TGCGCCAGCAGCTTGGGAGGGACATTCGCGGCGGCACCGAGCACAGATACGCAGTATTTT. The variable domain in full, with the rest retrieved from reference TRBV5-1 and TRBJ2-3, is KAGVTQTPRYLIKTRGQQVTLSCSPISGHRSVSWYQQTPGQGLQFLFEYFSETQRNKGNFPGRFSGRQFSNSRSEMNVSTLELGDSALYLCASSLGGTFAAAPSTDTQYFGPGTRLTVL.

CDR3 sequence (DNA): TGTGCCTGGAATGCGGGCACAGATACGCAGTATTTT. This codes for CAWNAGTDTQYF. The V gene is TRBV30, the J gene TRBJ2-3; D is undetermined. V lost 4 bases, J lost 1 base, and 6 bases lay in between. In germline, CDR1 is GTSNPN, CDR2 SVGIG (reference sequence). This CDR3 region has 12 residues.